Presented here are 13 T cell receptor beta chains from one specimen sequenced in a study of technical replicates of blood from several donors. Generated by immunoSEQ multiplex PCR, the TCRdb table keeps only in-frame clones and is missing some. The table lists almost 90,000 clones, around 95% of them singletons. Sequenced: T cells isolated from PBMCs. The source of these receptors is a human donor in good health.

The chain is built from TRBV6-5 and TRBJ2-7; D is ambiguous. This CDR3 contains 14 residues. Germline V CDR1 and CDR2: MNHEY, SVGAGI. The V gene lost 4 bases and the J gene lost 1 base, with 11 bases spanning the gap. The CDR3 region is CASSFAGGSYEQYF. The CDR3 DNA is TGTGCCAGCAGTTTCGCAGGTGGTTCCTACGAGCAGTACTTC.

The chain combines TRBV19 with TRBJ2-3, with a tentative D call TRBD2 (5 bases). V was pared by 8 bases and J by 0 bases, with 9 bases between. Germline CDR1 reads LNHDA; CDR2 reads SQIVND (reference sequence). The CDR3 is made up of 13 amino acids. CDR3 nucleotides: TGTGCCAGTGGAGCGGTTAGCACAGATACGCAGTATTTT. It is translated as CASGAVSTDTQYF. The variable domain in full, with the rest retrieved from reference TRBV19 and TRBJ2-3, is DGGITQSPKYLFRKEGQNVTLSCEQNLNHDAMYWYRQDPGQGLRLIYYSQIVNDFQKGDIAEGYSVSREKKESFPLTVTSAQKNPTAFYLCASGAVSTDTQYFGPGTRLTVL.

This chain joins TRBV28 and TRBJ1-1; D might be TRBD1 (6 bases). Trimming removed 5 bases at V and 4 bases at J, with 17 bases between. Germline CDR1 reads MDHEN; CDR2 reads SYDVKM. The length of the CDR3 is 15 residues. The CDR3 DNA sequence: TGTGCCAGCAGTCCCTCCTACAGGGATAGCACTGAAGCTTTCTTT. Protein: CASSPSYRDSTEAFF.

This clone has just one count. V and J are TRBV2 and TRBJ2-1; possible D gene TRBD2, 6 bases. Germline CDR1 SNHLY, CDR2 FYNNEI. The CDR3 is made up of 16 amino acids. V was pared by 7 bases and J by 0 bases, with 16 bases between. The DNA of the CDR3 is TGTGCCAGCAATCTTGAGGGGACTGGCTCCTACAATGAGCAGTTCTTC. Translated, it gives CASNLEGTGSYNEQFF.

The gene calls are TRBV29-1 and TRBJ1-3; 7 bases agree with TRBD1. The junction had 3 bases not matched to a gene; V was cut back by 4 bases and J by 0 bases. Germline V gene lookup returns CDR1 SQVTM and CDR2 ANQGSEA. The CDR3 consists of 14 residues. This CDR3 is CSVVRGLSGNTIYF. The CDR3 DNA sequence: TGCAGCGTTGTAAGGGGGCTCTCTGGAAACACCATATATTTT.

This chain uses TRBV5-4 with TRBJ1-4; D is perhaps TRBD1 (5 bases). The V gene lost 4 bases and the J gene lost 4 bases, with 14 bases spanning the gap. CDR3 length: 15 residues. The germline V gene encodes CDR1 SGHNT and CDR2 YYREEE (reference sequence). Here the CDR3 DNA reads TGTGCCAGCAGCAGAACGCGGGGGGTTAATGAAAAACTGTTTTTT. Amino acid sequence: CASSRTRGVNEKLFF.

The chain joins TRBV12-5 to TRBJ2-7, with TRBD2 matching over 8 bases. The CDR3 covers 14 residues. Trimming removed 7 bases from V and 4 bases from J; junction bases left unmatched: 9. Germline lookup yields CDR1 LGHNT and CDR2 FRNRAP. The CDR3 nucleotides are TGTGCTAGTGCCCAGGAGCGGGAGTTTTACGAGCAGTACTTC. It specifies CASAQEREFYEQYF.

CDR3 protein: CAWIGGGGNTIYF. The CDR3 region has the DNA TGTGCCTGGATTGGAGGGGGCGGAAACACCATATATTTT. The chain links TRBV30 to TRBJ1-3; TRBD1 matches at 7 bases. From germline, CDR1 is GTSNPN and CDR2 SVGIG (reference sequence). This CDR3 comprises 13 residues. The ends lost 4 bases at V and 4 bases at J; junction bases unmatched: 4.

The J gene is TRBJ2-7, the V gene TRBV14, with a tentative D call TRBD1 (5 bases). Germline V lookup: CDR1 SGHDN, CDR2 FVKESK. V was clipped by 2 bases and J by 7 bases, with 12 bases between them. The CDR3 extends over 13 amino acids. CDR3 bases: TGTGCCAGCAGCCAAAACGTGCCAGGGGAGCAGTACTTC. Its translation: CASSQNVPGEQYF.

The chain links TRBV4-1 to TRBJ1-4, with D possibly being TRBD1 (6 bases). The ends were cut back, 5 bases at V and 0 bases at J, with 16 bases in the middle. This CDR3 has 17 amino acids. In germline, CDR1 is MGHRA, CDR2 YSYEKL. The CDR3 sequence: CASSTGRDTATNEKLFF. The CDR3 DNA follows: TGCGCCAGCAGCACAGGCCGGGACACCGCAACTAATGAAAAACTGTTTTTT.

The chain links TRBV4-3 to TRBJ1-3; D remains unclear. Germline V lookup: CDR1 LGHNA, CDR2 YSLEER. V lost 0 bases, J lost 5 bases, and 5 bases lay in between. This CDR3 comprises 13 residues. In nucleotides, the CDR3 is TGCGCCAGCAGCCAAGAGAACAGAAACACCATATATTTT. Translating it yields CASSQENRNTIYF.

The rearrangement uses TRBV7-9 and TRBJ1-1; D is ambiguous. Germline CDR1 SEHNR, CDR2 FQNEAQ (reference sequence). The CDR3 has 14 amino acids. V was pared by 2 bases and J by 2 bases, with 9 bases between. DNA for the CDR3: TGTGCCAGCAGCTTAACAGACGATAACACTGAAGCTTTCTTT. As protein: CASSLTDDNTEAFF.

This sequence joins TRBV7-3 and TRBJ2-7; the D gene is possibly TRBD1 (5 bases). This CDR3 contains 14 residues. Germline V lookup: CDR1 SGHTA, CDR2 FQGTGA. Trimming left V 4 bases short and J 0 bases short, with 10 bases between. The CDR3 nucleotides read TGTGCCAGCAGCTCCCAGGGATTCTCCTACGAGCAGTACTTC. It specifies CASSSQGFSYEQYF.